The 8 T cell receptor beta chains listed next were all sequenced from one sample in a study of spatial heterogeneity in lung cancer. Time point given: sample taken at primary tumor resection. Researchers sequenced whole RNA taken from tumor, nontumor lung or frozen PBMC without sorting. TCRdb re-analysed the 5' RACE reads in MiXCR, keeping a single row per CDR3 protein. The sample shows 35,000 to 55,000 distinct CDR3 sequences, approximately 7% of them seen only once. Sequences were derived from PBMCs, sampled at surgery. Receptor source: a female donor with early-stage non-small cell lung cancer.

This clonotype was recorded at least ten times. This chain connects TRBV20-1 to TRBJ1-2; 9 bases line up with TRBD1. Per the germline V gene, CDR1 is DFQATT and CDR2 is SNEGSKA (reference sequence). The CDR3 runs to 12 residues. Trimming took 6 bases from V and 7 from J; bases not matched to a gene: 6. The CDR3 loop is CSAIQGALGYTF. CDR3 DNA sequence: TGCAGTGCGATACAGGGGGCGCTTGGCTACACCTTC.

The chain employs TRBV19 and TRBJ2-1, with TRBD2 as a possible D gene (5 bases). Germline CDR1 and CDR2: LNHDA and SQIVND (reference sequence). The V end was cut by 1 base, the J end by 3 bases, with 13 bases between. The CDR3 has 16 amino acids. This chain's CDR3 is CASSIGTHIIYNEQFF. The CDR3 DNA reads TGTGCCAGTAGTATAGGGACTCACATTATCTACAATGAGCAGTTCTTC.

The CDR3 region is CASSQAGSGNYGYTF. The CDR3 DNA reads TGTGCCAGCAGCCAAGCTGGGTCGGGGAACTATGGCTACACCTTC. V and J are TRBV14 and TRBJ1-2; D is uncertain. CDR3 size: 15 residues. Per germline, CDR1 SGHDN and CDR2 FVKESK. Trimming removed 1 base from V and 2 bases from J, with 11 bases in between. Full variable domain (outside the CDR3, taken from reference TRBV14 and TRBJ1-2): EAGVTQFPSHSVIEKGQTVTLRCDPISGHDNLYWYRRVMGKEIKFLLHFVKESKQDESGMPNNRFLAERTGGTYSTLKVQPAELEDSGVYFCASSQAGSGNYGYTFGSGTRLTVV.

At least ten counts were recorded for this clonotype. This sequence joins TRBV11-2 and TRBJ2-3; 13 nucleotides agree with TRBD2. From germline, CDR1 is SGHAT and CDR2 FQNNGV. V shed 1 base and J 5 bases; nucleotides not matched to a gene: 0. This CDR3 comprises 15 residues. As DNA, the CDR3 is TGTGCCAGCAGCTTAGGGACTAGCGGGGGAGATACGCAGTATTTT. Its translation: CASSLGTSGGDTQYF.

This clonotype has at least ten counts. The chain links TRBV18 to TRBJ1-2, with 11 bases aligning to TRBD1. CDR1 is KGHSH and CDR2 is LQKENI in the germline V gene. J was trimmed by 13 bases and V by 0 bases; bases with no gene match: 7. This CDR3 has 14 residues. CDR3 coding DNA: TGTGCCAGCTCACCACCGGACAGGGGGCGGGCGACCACCTTC. This gives the protein CASSPPDRGRATTF.

Many counts were recorded for this clonotype. The chain joins TRBV29-1 to TRBJ1-1; tentative D call: TRBD1 (6 bases). This CDR3 has 11 amino acids. Looked up from germline, CDR1 is SQVTM and CDR2 is ANQGSEA. V was clipped by 3 bases and J by 6 bases, with 8 bases between them. CDR3 amino acids: CSVDRGPEAFF. The CDR3 DNA sequence: TGCAGCGTTGACAGGGGTCCTGAAGCTTTCTTT.

This clonotype was counted between two and nine times. The V gene is TRBV7-8, the J gene TRBJ1-5, with D perhaps matching TRBD1 (6 bases). The CDR3 covers 15 residues. The V gene lost 1 base and the J gene lost 4 bases, with 11 bases spanning the gap. The germline V gene encodes CDR1 SGHVS and CDR2 FQNEAQ. CDR3: CASSLVGAKNQPQHF. CDR3 coding DNA: TGTGCCAGCAGCTTAGTGGGGGCGAAAAATCAGCCCCAGCATTTT. Together with reference TRBV7-8 and TRBJ1-5, the CDR3 gives the full variable domain: GAGVSQSPRYKVAKRGQDVALRCDPISGHVSLFWYQQALGQGPEFLTYFQNEAQLDKSGLPSDRFFAERPEGSVSTLKIQRTQQEDSAVYLCASSLVGAKNQPQHFGDGTRLSIL.

This clonotype was detected ten times or more. The rearrangement uses TRBV24-1 and TRBJ2-1, with TRBD1 identical over 9 bases. The CDR3 is 13 residues long. Germline assignment: CDR1 KGHDR and CDR2 SFDVKD. V was pared by 9 bases and J by 8 bases, with 7 bases of the junction left unmatched. CDR3 sequence (DNA): TGTGCCACCGGACAGGGGTCATCGGATGAGCAGTTCTTC. Protein: CATGQGSSDEQFF.